These T cell receptor beta chains were read from a single sample in a study of vaccination and CD4 T cells after COVID-19. TCRdb independently ran MiXCR on the PCR reads; one entry per CDR3 protein. The data show 26,000 or so distinct CDR3 sequences, about 50% seen once. Sequenced material: CD4+ T cells from blood, taken about 7 months after SARS-CoV-2 vaccination. The receptors here all came from a human donor who had recovered from COVID-19. Each CDR3 is given with its conserved first and last residue. Fields, in order: J gene, clone size, D gene, V gene, CDR3 DNA, CDR3 protein. A D gene is named only where the DNA matches it firmly. Expanded clones get a size class; other rows say once, few or many, or leave the size out.

>TRBJ2-3|-|-|TRBV19
TGTGCCGTGGGTCCCGGACAGTACTTGAATACGCAGTATTTT
CAVGPGQYLNTQYF
>TRBJ1-5|-|-|TRBV12-3/TRBV12-4
TGTGCCAGCAGTTTAGGTTGGGGTCGGGATCAGCCCCAGCATTTT
CASSLGWGRDQPQHF
>TRBJ1-2|few|-|TRBV20-1
TGCAGTGCTAGAATAGGGATGGAGGGTTATGGCTACACCTTC
CSARIGMEGYGYTF
>TRBJ2-3|-|TRBD2|TRBV28
TGTGCCAGCAGTTCACCGGGACTAGCGGATCTGACGGATACGCAGTATTTT
CASSSPGLADLTDTQYF
>TRBJ2-3|few|-|TRBV2
TGTGCCACCAAGCAAGCCCAGGGCTCCAATACGCAGTATTTT
CATKQAQGSNTQYF
>TRBJ2-7|few|-|TRBV30
TGTGCCTGGAGTGATTCCTACGAGCAGTACTTC
CAWSDSYEQYF
>TRBJ2-5|-|TRBD1|TRBV20-1
TGCAGTGCTAGAGCTGACAGGGCCGGGGTGAGAACGGAGACCCAGTACTTC
CSARADRAGVRTETQYF
>TRBJ2-6|-|-|TRBV20-1
TGCAGTGCCCCCATGGGTTTCGGGTCCGGGGCCAACGTCCTGACTTTC
CSAPMGFGSGANVLTF
>TRBJ1-2|-|TRBD1|TRBV6-5
TGTGCCAGCAGTTTCGCCGGGGACAGAGCTAACTATGGCTACACCTTC
CASSFAGDRANYGYTF
>TRBJ1-2|few|-|TRBV28
TGTGCCAGCAGTTTATCGGCGAACGGACGGTCAAACTATGGCTACACCTTC
CASSLSANGRSNYGYTF
>TRBJ2-3|-|-|TRBV6-2/TRBV6-3
TGTGCCAGCAGTTACTCGACGCAGGGGCCAGATACGCAGTATTTT
CASSYSTQGPDTQYF
>TRBJ2-3|-|TRBD2|TRBV6-1
TGTGCCAGCAGTCCGACTAGCGGGAGCGGTACGCAGTATTTT
CASSPTSGSGTQYF
>TRBJ2-3|-|TRBD2|TRBV20-1
TGCAGTGCGAGAAGCGGGAGTACAGATACGCAGTATTTT
CSARSGSTDTQYF
>TRBJ1-1|-|-|TRBV19
TGTGCCAGTAGTATCCCCGGGACCAGAGGGCTACGGGTCACTGAAGCTTTCTTT
CASSIPGTRGLRVTEAFF
>TRBJ2-1|-|-|TRBV20-1
TGCAGTGCTAGAAACAGGAAGGGCTGGTACAATGAGCAGTTCTTC
CSARNRKGWYNEQFF
>TRBJ2-1|-|TRBD2|TRBV20-1
TGCAGTGCTAGTCCTAGCGGGAGGGCCTTATTAAATGAGCAGTTCTTC
CSASPSGRALLNEQFF
>TRBJ2-1|-|TRBD2|TRBV7-9
TGTGCCAGCAGCTTAAGCGGGGGAATCAACAATGAGCAGTTCTTC
CASSLSGGINNEQFF
>TRBJ2-5|-|TRBD2|TRBV6-1
TGTGCCAGCAACCAAAAGCGGGACCATTGGGAGACCCAGTACTTC
CASNQKRDHWETQYF
>TRBJ1-2|few|-|TRBV6-1
TGTGCCAGCACCCCAGGAGGAGCCTATGGCTACACCTTC
CASTPGGAYGYTF
>TRBJ2-5|-|TRBD1|TRBV25-1
TGTGCCAGCAGTGAGACAGGGTACGAAGAGACCCAGTACTTC
CASSETGYEETQYF
>TRBJ2-3|-|-|TRBV20-1
TGCAGTGCTAGAGACGGTGGAGCAGATACGCAGTATTTT
CSARDGGADTQYF
>TRBJ1-2|-|-|TRBV7-9
TGTGCCAGCAGCTTAGACAGCTATGGCTACACCTTC
CASSLDSYGYTF
>TRBJ2-3|-|TRBD2|TRBV6-4
TGTGCCAGCAGTGACGCGGGAGGCACAGATACGCAGTATTTT
CASSDAGGTDTQYF
>TRBJ2-2|-|TRBD2|TRBV6-1
TGTGCCAGCAACCTTCTAGCGGGAGGCACCGGGGAGCTGTTTTTT
CASNLLAGGTGELFF
>TRBJ1-1|-|-|TRBV10-3
TGTGCCATCAGTGAGCCCGGAACTGAAGCTTTCTTT
CAISEPGTEAFF
>TRBJ2-5|-|-|TRBV5-1
TGCGCCAGCAGCTTAAGAGGGGGGGCAGAGACCCAGTACTTC
CASSLRGGAETQYF
>TRBJ2-7|-|-|TRBV28
TGTGCCAGCAGTTTTCCCCCGACACGGAATACCTACGAGCAGTACTTC
CASSFPPTRNTYEQYF
>TRBJ2-7|few|-|TRBV7-8
TGTGCCAGCAGCTTAGACGAGCAGTACTTC
CASSLDEQYF
>TRBJ1-2|-|-|TRBV28
TGTGCCAGCAGCTTGAAGAACTATGGCTACACCTTC
CASSLKNYGYTF
>TRBJ1-5|-|-|TRBV6-1
TGTGCCAGCAGAGCTCCGGGGGCTGGGGGACGGGATCAGCCCCAGCATTTT
CASRAPGAGGRDQPQHF
>TRBJ2-5|few|TRBD2|TRBV10-3
TGTGCCATCAGTGAGCCGACTAGCGACCAAGAGACCCAGTACTTC
CAISEPTSDQETQYF
>TRBJ2-3|few|-|TRBV20-1
TGCAGTGCGCGGAGCGTTGATACGCAGTATTTT
CSARSVDTQYF
>TRBJ1-5|few|TRBD1|TRBV19
TGTGCCAGTAGTACAACCGGGACAGGGGGCCGTCAGCCCCAGCATTTT
CASSTTGTGGRQPQHF
>TRBJ1-1|-|-|TRBV28
TGTGCCAGCAGTTTCGGGCTTAGGCAGGCCCAAGCTTTCTTT
CASSFGLRQAQAFF
>TRBJ2-7|-|TRBD2|TRBV20-1
TGCAGTGGAAGGGATTCACTAGCGTACTACGAGCAGTACTTC
CSGRDSLAYYEQYF
>TRBJ1-5|few|TRBD1|TRBV7-8
TGTGCCAGCAGCTTACGGGACAGCCTCAATCAGCCCCAGCATTTT
CASSLRDSLNQPQHF
>TRBJ2-3|few|-|TRBV4-2
TGTGCCAGCAGCCAAGCGGGAGAGGCAGATACGCAGTATTTT
CASSQAGEADTQYF
>TRBJ2-7|few|-|TRBV19
TGTGCCAGTAGTTTCCTGGCCGGAACCTACGAGCAGTACTTC
CASSFLAGTYEQYF
>TRBJ1-6|-|TRBD1|TRBV7-9
TGTGCCAGCAGCGGTACAGGGGGCCTAGGGTCACCCCTCCACTTT
CASSGTGGLGSPLHF
>TRBJ2-7|-|-|TRBV6-6
TGTGCCAGCAGTTACTCGACTAGAATACCCTACGAGCAGTACTTC
CASSYSTRIPYEQYF
>TRBJ2-1|few|-|TRBV20-1
TGCAGTGCCCAAATTCGAACGACTAGAGTTCGTGAGCAGTTCTTC
CSAQIRTTRVREQFF
>TRBJ1-6|few|TRBD1|TRBV6-1
TGTGCCAGCACCGGACAGGGCGGCAATTCACCCCTCCACTTT
CASTGQGGNSPLHF
>TRBJ1-5|-|-|TRBV6-4
TGTGCCAGCAGTGACTCTGTCGACAGGAACCATCAGCCCCAGCATTTT
CASSDSVDRNHQPQHF
>TRBJ1-5|-|-|TRBV7-8
TGTGCCAGCAGCTTAGCGGCATATATAAGCAATCAGCCCCAGCATTTT
CASSLAAYISNQPQHF
>TRBJ2-7|-|-|TRBV28
TGTGCCAGCAGTTTTTATGGCGGCTACGAGCAGTACTTC
CASSFYGGYEQYF
>TRBJ1-1|-|TRBD1|TRBV7-3
TGTGCCAGCAGCCAGGGGGGGTACACTGAAGCTTTCTTT
CASSQGGYTEAFF
>TRBJ2-2|-|TRBD2|TRBV6-2/TRBV6-3
TGTGCCAGCAGTTCTTCCCTTATCGGGAGGAGGGGCGGGGAGCTGTTTTTT
CASSSSLIGRRGGELFF
>TRBJ2-7|-|-|TRBV20-1
TGCAGTGCTAGGGAAGGGACAACCCCATCCTACGAGCAGTACTTC
CSAREGTTPSYEQYF
>TRBJ1-5|-|-|TRBV20-1
TGCAGTGCTAGAGATGGATATAGCAATCAGCCCCAGCATTTT
CSARDGYSNQPQHF
>TRBJ2-7|-|-|TRBV27
TGTGCCAGCAGTTTACGCGCCGACAGCTCCTACGAGCAGTACTTC
CASSLRADSSYEQYF
>TRBJ2-3|-|-|TRBV28
TGTGCCAGCAGTTTATCCCGCGATACGCAGTATTTT
CASSLSRDTQYF
>TRBJ2-6|-|-|TRBV6-1
TGTGCCAGCAGTCGACAGGTGGCTGGGGCCAACGTCCTGACTTTC
CASSRQVAGANVLTF
>TRBJ2-6|-|-|TRBV27
TGTGCCAGCAGCCAGGGTGCTGGGGCCAACGTCCTGACTTTC
CASSQGAGANVLTF
>TRBJ1-2|few|-|TRBV20-1
TGCAGTGCTGGATCCGGGAGGCAAACGATATATGGCTACACCTTC
CSAGSGRQTIYGYTF
>TRBJ1-6|few|-|TRBV20-1
TGCAGTGCTAGAGACTTCAGACAGGCTAATAATTCACCCCTCCACTTT
CSARDFRQANNSPLHF
>TRBJ2-7|-|TRBD2|TRBV7-8
TGTGCCAGCAGCCCTAGGACTAGAGGCTACGAGCAGTACTTC
CASSPRTRGYEQYF
>TRBJ1-1|-|TRBD1|TRBV7-3
TGTGCCAGCAGCCCCGGGGGGACAGGGCAGGCTTTCTTT
CASSPGGTGQAFF